The 5 T cell receptor beta chains reported below all come from one sample, sequenced in a study of shared clonotypes between healthy human individuals. Naive CD8 cells lacked CD45RO and underwent positive selection for CCR7, leaving out terminally differentiated effector memory CD45RA+ cells. Data came from immunoSEQ multiplex PCR; TCRdb stores just in-frame clones and leaves some out. The data hold around 1.9 million clones, with 90% to 95% observed a single time. The source material was naive CD8+ T cells from PBMCs. These receptors were obtained from a man aged 18 to 29 in good health. Some clones in this sample may be carry-over from other donors' samples.

The genes are TRBV7-3 and TRBJ2-3, with 8 bases lining up with TRBD2. V dropped 5 bases and J dropped 1; count of bases not matched to a gene: 5. This CDR3 region has 15 residues. Germline values: CDR1 SGHTA, CDR2 FQGTGA. The CDR3 nucleotides read TGTGCCAGCAGCGCCGGACTAGCCCGCACAGATACGCAGTATTTT. Residues: CASSAGLARTDTQYF.

This clone has a single count. V usage is TRBV7-8 and J usage is TRBJ1-5, with a possible D match to TRBD1 (5 bases). V was trimmed by 0 bases and J by 1 base, leaving 10 bases between them. CDR1 SGHVS and CDR2 FQNEAQ come from the germline V gene. The CDR3 extends over 16 amino acids. CDR3: CASSLAARGSNQPQHF. In nucleotides, the CDR3 is TGTGCCAGCAGCTTAGCAGCAAGGGGCAGCAATCAGCCCCAGCATTTT.

A few counts support this clone. The chain recombines TRBV10-3 with TRBJ1-1; D is unclear. V gave up 2 bases and J gave up 4 bases, with 2 bases separating them. This CDR3 region has 11 residues. Germline CDR1 and CDR2: ENHRY and SYGVKD. This chain's CDR3 is CAISELTEAFF. The CDR3, as DNA: TGTGCCATCAGTGAGCTCACTGAAGCTTTCTTT.

This chain connects TRBV4-3 to TRBJ2-1; 10 bases are shared with TRBD2. The V segment lost 4 bases and the J segment 5 bases; nucleotides outside the gene matches: 14. CDR1 is LGHNA and CDR2 is YSLEER in the germline V gene. The CDR3 extends over 18 amino acids. CDR3 sequence reads: CASSRTVYASGSDNEQFF. For the CDR3, the DNA is TGCGCCAGCAGCCGAACCGTCTACGCTAGCGGGAGTGACAATGAGCAGTTCTTC.

The chain uses TRBV7-3 and TRBJ2-7; 7 nucleotides line up with TRBD2. With V trimmed by 5 bases and J by 4 bases, 5 bases remained unmatched. Germline V gives CDR1 SGHTA, CDR2 FQGTGA. This CDR3 is 13 amino acids long. CDR3 in DNA: TGTGCCAGCAGCCCAGCGGGGCGTTACGAGCAGTACTTC. It yields the protein CASSPAGRYEQYF.